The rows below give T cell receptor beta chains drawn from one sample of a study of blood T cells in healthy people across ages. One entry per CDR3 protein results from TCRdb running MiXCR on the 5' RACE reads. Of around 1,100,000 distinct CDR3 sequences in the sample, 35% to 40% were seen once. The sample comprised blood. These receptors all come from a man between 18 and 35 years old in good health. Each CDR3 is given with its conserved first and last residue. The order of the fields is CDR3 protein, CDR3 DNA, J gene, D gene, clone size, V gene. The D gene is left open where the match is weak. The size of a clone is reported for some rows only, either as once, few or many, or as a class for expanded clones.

cdr3_aa: CATSTHKQGIEYEQYF; cdr3_nt: TGTGCCACCAGCACCCACAAACAGGGTATAGAGTACGAGCAGTACTTC; j_call: TRBJ2-7; d_call: NA; clone_size: few; v_call: TRBV15
cdr3_aa: CASSSLPGGVADTQYF; cdr3_nt: TGTGCCAGCAGCTCCCTCCCAGGTGGAGTCGCAGATACGCAGTATTTT; j_call: TRBJ2-3; d_call: NA; clone_size: few; v_call: TRBV9
cdr3_aa: CASRDIPEDEKLFF; cdr3_nt: TGTGCCAGCCGGGACATCCCAGAAGATGAAAAACTGTTTTTT; j_call: TRBJ1-4; d_call: NA; clone_size: few; v_call: TRBV12-3/TRBV12-4
cdr3_aa: CASTEGVDYGYTF; cdr3_nt: TGTGCCAGCACTGAGGGCGTGGACTATGGCTACACCTTC; j_call: TRBJ1-2; d_call: NA; clone_size: NA; v_call: TRBV9
cdr3_aa: CASSLEVGNTIYF; cdr3_nt: TGTGCCAGCAGCTTAGAGGTCGGAAACACCATATATTTT; j_call: TRBJ1-3; d_call: NA; clone_size: NA; v_call: TRBV7-8
cdr3_aa: CSARAPGQPKETQYF; cdr3_nt: TGCAGTGCTAGAGCGCCGGGACAGCCCAAAGAGACCCAGTACTTC; j_call: TRBJ2-5; d_call: TRBD1; clone_size: NA; v_call: TRBV20-1
cdr3_aa: CASSYRSRYETEAFF; cdr3_nt: TGTGCCAGCAGTTACCGTTCCCGTTATGAGACTGAAGCTTTCTTT; j_call: TRBJ1-1; d_call: NA; clone_size: NA; v_call: TRBV6-2/TRBV6-3
cdr3_aa: CASSLNPGDYGYTF; cdr3_nt: TGTGCCAGCAGTTTAAACCCAGGGGACTATGGCTACACCTTC; j_call: TRBJ1-2; d_call: NA; clone_size: NA; v_call: TRBV27
cdr3_aa: CASSHPGTARSYEQYF; cdr3_nt: TGTGCCAGCAGCCACCCGGGAACCGCACGATCCTACGAGCAGTACTTC; j_call: TRBJ2-7; d_call: NA; clone_size: NA; v_call: TRBV4-2
cdr3_aa: CASSFAGALGTEAFF; cdr3_nt: TGCGCCAGCAGTTTCGCGGGGGCACTTGGCACTGAAGCTTTCTTT; j_call: TRBJ1-1; d_call: NA; clone_size: NA; v_call: TRBV5-1
cdr3_aa: CASSLTFGDTQYF; cdr3_nt: TGTGCCAGCAGCTTAACGTTTGGAGATACGCAGTATTTT; j_call: TRBJ2-3; d_call: NA; clone_size: NA; v_call: TRBV7-3